A single sample gave rise to the 11 T cell receptor beta chains below, sequenced in a study of metastatic and nonmetastatic thyroid tumors. Ahead of thyroid surgery, no patient had received treatment of any kind. TCRdb ran MiXCR on the PCR reads. The data show tens of thousands of clones, with around 12% seen just once and 7% to 9% held by the top ten. Source material: tumor tissue. Source of these receptors: a female donor with papillary thyroid cancer or a benign thyroid nodule (not recorded which). Some clones in this sample may be carry-over from other donors' samples.

This clone was detected ten times or more. The V call is TRBV6-1, the J call TRBJ2-1; D perhaps matches TRBD2 (6 bases). CDR3 size: 14 residues. CDR1 MNHNS and CDR2 SASEGT come from the germline V gene. Between the trimmed V and J ends, which lost 7 bases and 7 bases, there was a span of 17 bases. The CDR3 DNA is TGTGCCAGCAATCGGCGGGGTCCGGGAAATGAGCAGTTCTTC. Translation: CASNRRGPGNEQFF.

There are many counts of this clone. The chain recombines TRBV24-1 with TRBJ2-3; D possibly corresponds to TRBD1 (6 bases). Trimming left V 4 bases short and J 2 bases short, with 15 bases between. Germline CDR1 is KGHDR and CDR2 is SFDVKD. CDR3 size: 16 residues. The DNA of the CDR3 is TGTGCCACCAGTGAGCGGACAGACCCCTACACAGATACGCAGTATTTT. It is translated as CATSERTDPYTDTQYF.

In regard to this clone: Germline and junction disagree at one end, which may indicate a read error. The chain couples TRBV6-1 to TRBJ1-2; TRBD1 matches 8 bases. The CDR3 spans 17 residues. CDR1 and CDR2 from the germline V gene are MNHNS and SASEGT. DNA of the CDR3: TGTGCCAGCAGTCCGGTGGACAGGGCATTATACGGCTATGTCTACACCTTC. Translation gives CASSPVDRALYGYVYTF.

At least ten counts were recorded for this clone. At the DNA level, this CDR3 is encoded by other sequences in the same sample as well. The V and J genes are TRBV19 and TRBJ2-7; a weak D match, TRBD2 (6 bases). CDR1 is LNHDA and CDR2 is SQIVND in the germline V gene (reference sequence). V dropped 1 base and J dropped 0 bases, with 13 bases sitting between them. CDR3 length equals 16 residues. CDR3 protein: CASSIGPGGLSYEQYF. The CDR3 bases are TGTGCCAGTAGTATAGGACCCGGGGGACTCTCCTACGAGCAGTACTTC.

V gene TRBV20-1 combines with J gene TRBJ1-2; D call uncertain. V was cut by 7 bases and J by 8 bases, with 11 bases left in between. CDR1 is DFQATT and CDR2 is SNEGSKA in the germline V gene (reference sequence). The CDR3 extends over 10 amino acids. DNA for the CDR3: TGCAGTGAACGGTCTTACGGCTACACCTTC. Translation gives CSERSYGYTF.

The chain is built from TRBV29-1 and TRBJ1-1, with TRBD1 matching 7 bases. This CDR3 has 13 amino acids. V was clipped by 6 bases and J by 4 bases; unmatched bases: 8. Per germline, CDR1 SQVTM and CDR2 ANQGSEA. DNA for the CDR3: TGCAGCGTCTCCCGACAGGGAAGCACTGAAGCTTTCTTT. The encoded protein is CSVSRQGSTEAFF.

As for this clone: A much larger clone lies a single base off, so this may be a read error. The chain joins TRBV5-1 to TRBJ2-1, with 13 bases lining up with TRBD2. The CDR3 extends over 18 amino acids. CDR1 and CDR2 from the germline V gene are SGHRS and YFSETQ. V gave up 1 base and J gave up 6 bases; unmatched junction bases: 10. CDR3 loop: CASSLSRTSGRGFNEQFF. The CDR3 bases are TGCGCCAGCAGCTTGTCCCGGACTAGCGGGAGAGGCTTCAATGAGCAGTTCTTC.

There are many counts of this clone. The gene calls are TRBV9 and TRBJ1-1; TRBD1 is a possible D gene (5 bases). With 4 bases removed from V and 8 bases from J, the gap between germline ends came to 12 bases. This CDR3 has 12 amino acids. Germline-derived CDR1 and CDR2 are SGDLS and YYNGEE. The CDR3 DNA is TGTGCCAGCAGCTCGGGGCAGCCCGAAGCTTTCTTT. Translating it yields CASSSGQPEAFF.

At least ten counts were recorded for this clone. The chain employs TRBV4-1 and TRBJ1-2; 7 bases fit TRBD1. The CDR3 contains 17 residues. After removal of 1 base from V and 4 bases from J, the junction contained 12 bases not matched to a gene. The germline V gene has CDR1 MGHRA and CDR2 YSYEKL. CDR3 region: CASSQVASGGASYGYTF. Here the CDR3 DNA reads TGCGCCAGCAGCCAAGTGGCCTCAGGGGGGGCTAGCTATGGCTACACCTTC.

As regards this clone: A much larger clone is a single base away; this may be a read error. The same CDR3 arises from other DNA sequences in this sample as well. The rearrangement uses TRBV18 and TRBJ1-1; D may be TRBD1 (5 bases). The CDR3 is 16 residues long. The V end was cut by 3 bases, the J end by 5 bases, with 19 bases between. Germline V CDR1 and CDR2: KGHSH, LQKENI. This CDR3 reads CASSPGLGDSGTEAFF. The CDR3, as DNA: TGTGCCAGCTCACCTGGATTGGGGGACTCGGGTACTGAAGCTTTCTTT. The full variable domain, in which reference TRBV18 and TRBJ1-1 provide the parts outside the CDR3, is NAGVMQNPRHLVRRRGQEARLRCSPMKGHSHVYWYRQLPEEGLKFMVYLQKENIIDESGMPKERFSAEFPKEGPSILRIQQVVRGDSAAYFCASSPGLGDSGTEAFFGQGTRLTVV.

A note on this clone: A much larger clone lies one base from this, so it may be a read error. The genes are TRBV18 and TRBJ1-2; tentative D call: TRBD1 (6 bases). The CDR3 covers 17 residues. The V end was cut by 2 bases, the J end by 4 bases, with 20 bases between. CDR1 and CDR2 from the germline V gene are KGHSH and LQKENI. Written as DNA, the CDR3 is TGTGCCAGCTCACCAATACAGGGTCAGGCGGGTCTCTATGGCTACACCTTC. Its protein product is CASSPIQGQAGLYGYTF.